These 8 T cell receptor beta chains were sequenced from one sample in a study of graft-versus-host responses after intestinal transplantation. These receptors' antigens are unknown. Here immunoSEQ multiplex PCR was the method, and the copy in TCRdb shows in-frame clones only, minus some. The data hold approximately 90,000 clones, with 80% to 85% observed a single time. Source: unstimulated CD4+ T cells sorted from spleen or lymph node cells, taken before intestinal transplant. Every receptor here comes from a human donor who received an intestinal transplant.

The chain uses TRBV9 and TRBJ2-3, with 13 bases fitting TRBD2. The CDR3 covers 16 residues. V dropped 4 bases and J dropped 4; count of bases not matched to a gene: 6. In germline, CDR1 is SGDLS, CDR2 YYNGEE. This chain's CDR3 is CASSKLAGGPSDTQYF. DNA of the CDR3: TGTGCCAGCAGCAAACTAGCGGGGGGGCCATCAGATACGCAGTATTTT.

This chain connects TRBV6-5 to TRBJ2-5; 9 nucleotides align to TRBD1. The CDR3 has 14 residues. The J segment lost 7 bases and the V segment lost 2 bases, leaving 5 bases of the junction unmatched. Germline-derived CDR1 and CDR2 are MNHEY and SVGAGI. The CDR3 DNA follows: TGTGCCAGCAGTTACGGGACAGGGCCTGGGACCCAGTACTTC. Its translation is CASSYGTGPGTQYF.

The genes are TRBV19 and TRBJ1-5, with 7 bases identical to TRBD1. CDR3 length: 14 amino acids. V was clipped by 6 bases and J by 7 bases; unmatched bases: 9. The V gene's germline CDR1 is LNHDA and CDR2 SQIVND (reference sequence). The CDR3 reads CASRASGGDQPQHF. CDR3 DNA: TGTGCCAGTAGGGCCTCAGGGGGAGACCAGCCCCAGCATTTT.

The chain uses TRBV19 and TRBJ2-2; the match to TRBD1 covers 9 bases. CDR3 length: 14 amino acids. The germline gives CDR1 LNHDA, CDR2 SQIVND (reference sequence). V dropped 2 bases and J dropped 7; count of bases not matched to a gene: 2. CDR3: CASSITGGVGELFF. The DNA for the CDR3 is TGTGCCAGTAGTATAACAGGGGGCGTCGGGGAGCTGTTTTTT.

This clone was seen more than once but under ten times. V usage is TRBV2 and J usage is TRBJ2-2, with 9 bases aligning to TRBD2. J was trimmed by 3 bases and V by 6 bases; bases with no gene match: 2. CDR1 and CDR2 (germline): SNHLY, FYNNEI. The CDR3 sequence is 14 residues long. CDR3 loop: CASSLAGYTGELFF. CDR3 bases: TGTGCCAGCAGCCTAGCGGGGTACACCGGGGAGCTGTTTTTT.

J is TRBJ2-7 and V is TRBV6-1, with 7 bases matching TRBD1. CDR1 and CDR2 (germline): MNHNS, SASEGT. V lost 3 bases, J lost 2 bases, and 7 bases stayed unmatched. This CDR3 contains 15 residues. CDR3 amino acids: CASSDRDRRAYEQYF. The CDR3 DNA sequence: TGTGCCAGCAGTGACCGGGACAGAAGGGCCTACGAGCAGTACTTC.

The chain links TRBV27 to TRBJ2-1; TRBD2 aligns across 8 bases. The CDR3 spans 16 residues. Germline CDR1 and CDR2: MNHEY and SMNVEV (reference sequence). The trim removed 4 bases at V and 5 bases at J, leaving 10 bases unmatched. DNA of the CDR3: TGTGCCAGCAGTTGGTTTTCGTGGCGGGGGGACAATGAGCAGTTCTTC. Protein sequence: CASSWFSWRGDNEQFF.

This clone has only one observation. The V gene is TRBV28, the J gene TRBJ2-5, with 8 bases that match TRBD1. Germline loops: CDR1 MDHEN, CDR2 SYDVKM. V was pared by 8 bases and J by 2 bases, with 19 bases of the junction left unmatched. This CDR3 contains 18 residues. Here the CDR3 DNA reads TGTGCCAGCCTAAGGGGCGCCTTTTGGGACAGGCCTCAAGAGACCCAGTACTTC. Translating gives CASLRGAFWDRPQETQYF.